These 23 T cell receptor beta chains came from one sample sequenced in a study of control samples from healthy donors and cancer patients. Libraries were prepared by immunoSEQ multiplex PCR; TCRdb keeps only in-frame clonotypes and omits some of them. The sample holds some 100,000 clones, approximately 90% seen once. The sample consisted of blood. These receptors originate from a human donor in good health. The donor label of this sample is uncertain.

This chain uses TRBV19 with TRBJ1-2; 9 bases are a match to TRBD1. CDR3 length equals 13 residues. V trimming: 7 bases; J trimming: 6 bases; junction bases outside the gene matches: 6. Germline V gene data show CDR1 as LNHDA and CDR2 as SQIVND (reference sequence). The CDR3 sequence is CASTPTGGDGYTF. In nucleotides, the CDR3 is TGTGCCAGTACCCCGACAGGGGGTGATGGCTACACCTTC.

The chain combines TRBV6-2 or TRBV6-3 with TRBJ1-2; D gene unclear. Germline assignment: CDR1 MNHEY and CDR2 SVGEGT. V lost 4 bases and J 0 bases, leaving 15 bases between the germline ends. The CDR3 totals 16 residues. The CDR3 loop reads CASSSQSDRSNYGYTF. The DNA for the CDR3 is TGTGCCAGCAGTTCACAATCGGACCGATCTAACTATGGCTACACCTTC.

The chain is built from TRBV30 and TRBJ1-6; D gene uncertain. V lost 2 bases, J lost 9 bases, and 8 bases lay in between. Germline V gene sequence: CDR1 GTSNPN, CDR2 SVGIG (reference sequence). The CDR3 runs 12 residues. In nucleotides, the CDR3 is TGTGCCTGGAGTTCCCCCCCTTCACCCCTCCACTTT. Translating it yields CAWSSPPSPLHF.

This clone came up once. This chain uses TRBV12-2 with TRBJ1-1; the table's D gene call, TRBD1, was not cross checked with the DNA. TRBV12-2 is designated a pseudogene. This CDR3 has 15 amino acids. CDR3 region: CASRLSKRGFTEAFF. The CDR3 region has the DNA TGTGCAAGTCGCTTATCAAAAAGGGGATTCACTGAAGCTTTCTTT.

This clone was picked up a small number of times. CDR3 sequence reads: CASISADSLNTGELFF. As DNA, the CDR3 is TGTGCCAGCATCTCGGCCGACAGCCTGAACACCGGGGAGCTGTTTTTT. This rearrangement joins TRBV27 to TRBJ2-2; a possible D gene is TRBD1 (5 bases). Germline-derived CDR1 and CDR2 are MNHEY and SMNVEV (reference sequence). The CDR3 extends over 16 amino acids. Trimming shortened V by 7 bases and J by 1 base, and 16 bases separated the two germline ends.

The rearrangement links TRBV7-6 to TRBJ2-1, with D hard to call. V was shortened by 1 base and J by 4 bases, with 8 bases between the two germline ends. CDR3 length: 14 amino acids. Germline lookup yields CDR1 SGHVS and CDR2 FNYEAQ. CDR3: CASSLGTEYNEQFF. The CDR3 region has the DNA TGTGCCAGCAGCTTAGGGACGGAATACAATGAGCAGTTCTTC.

V usage is TRBV11-2 and J usage is TRBJ1-2; maybe TRBD1 (6 bases). In germline, CDR1 is SGHAT, CDR2 FQNNGV. CDR3 length: 15 residues. The V end lost 1 base, the J end lost 2 bases, and 11 bases lay between the germline ends. CDR3 amino acids: CASSLGYQGNYGYTF. CDR3 DNA sequence: TGTGCCAGCAGCTTAGGCTACCAGGGGAACTATGGCTACACCTTC.

The V and J genes are TRBV2 and TRBJ2-7; D is ambiguous. CDR3 length: 14 amino acids. Per the germline V gene, CDR1 is SNHLY and CDR2 is FYNNEI. The V and J ends lost 1 base and 0 bases respectively, with 7 bases between them. In DNA form, the CDR3 reads TGTGCCAGCAGTGAAGGTAGAAGCTCCTACGAGCAGTACTTC. Residues: CASSEGRSSYEQYF. Combining the CDR3 with reference TRBV2 and TRBJ2-7 gives the whole variable domain EPEVTQTPSHQVTQMGQEVILRCVPISNHLYFYWYRQILGQKVEFLVSFYNNEISEKSEIFDDQFSVERPDGSNFTLKIRSTKLEDSAMYFCASSEGRSSYEQYFGPGTRLTVT.

The rearrangement joins TRBV6-4 to TRBJ2-1, with TRBD1 identical over 10 bases. The CDR3 runs to 16 residues. V lost 1 base and J lost 7; bases outside the gene matches: 7. Germline V gives CDR1 MRHNA, CDR2 SNTAGT. CDR3: CASSDWTGGTGNEQFF. The DNA of the CDR3 is TGTGCCAGCAGTGACTGGACAGGGGGAACTGGGAATGAGCAGTTCTTC.

This chain joins TRBV7-8 and TRBJ1-5; TRBD1 matches at 7 bases. Germline assignment: CDR1 SGHVS and CDR2 FQNEAQ. V shed 1 base and J 3 bases; nucleotides not matched to a gene: 6. The length of the CDR3 is 16 residues. CDR3 in amino acids: CASSLVGQIPNQPQHF. Here the CDR3 DNA reads TGTGCCAGCAGCTTAGTGGGACAGATTCCCAATCAGCCCCAGCATTTT.

This sequence joins TRBV3-1 (or the pseudogene TRBV3-2) and TRBJ1-2; D remains unclear. Germline-derived CDR1 and CDR2 are LGHDT and YNNKEL (reference sequence). The V and J ends lost 3 bases and 2 bases respectively, with 7 bases between them. The CDR3 loop spans 13 amino acids. The CDR3: CASSHLRNYGYTF. The CDR3 DNA follows: TGTGCCAGCAGCCATCTTCGGAACTATGGCTACACCTTC.

The chain employs TRBV9 and TRBJ1-4, with D maybe TRBD1 (5 bases). Germline CDR1 is SGDLS and CDR2 is YYNGEE. The CDR3 is made up of 12 amino acids. Trimming took 5 bases from V and 14 from J, leaving 16 bases between them. CDR3 residues: CASSIGVGTLFF. Here the CDR3 DNA reads TGTGCCAGCAGTATCGGAGTAGGGACGCTGTTTTTT.

This clone was seen once. J is TRBJ2-2 and V is TRBV7-8; either TRBD1 or TRBD2 may supply D (7 bases each). V lost 3 bases and J 4 bases, leaving 15 bases between the germline ends. From germline, CDR1 is SGHVS and CDR2 FQNEAQ. This CDR3 contains 16 residues. The CDR3 bases are TGTGCCAGCAGCTTTTGGGGCAGGGGGGGCACCGGGGAGCTGTTTTTT. Its protein product is CASSFWGRGGTGELFF.

This chain uses TRBV28 with TRBJ1-5, with 9 bases fitting TRBD1. The germline gives CDR1 MDHEN, CDR2 SYDVKM. The CDR3 is 16 amino acids. V lost 5 bases to trimming and J lost 8 bases; unmatched junction nucleotides: 13. The CDR3 region has the DNA TGTGCCAGCAGTGTTACCGGGACAGGGAAGATTGAGCCCCAGCATTTT. Its protein is CASSVTGTGKIEPQHF.

The J gene is TRBJ1-1, the V gene TRBV10-3; the D gene is possibly TRBD1 (6 bases). Between the trimmed V and J ends, which lost 4 bases and 0 bases, there was a span of 9 bases. Germline V gives CDR1 ENHRY, CDR2 SYGVKD. The CDR3 sequence is 14 residues long. This chain's CDR3 is CAISGSGVNTEAFF. The CDR3 DNA reads TGTGCCATCAGTGGATCAGGGGTGAACACTGAAGCTTTCTTT.

V gene TRBV30 combines with J gene TRBJ1-2; unclear D gene. Trimming took off 0 bases at V and 6 bases at J, with 14 bases between the two ends. CDR3 length: 14 residues. From germline, CDR1 is GTSNPN and CDR2 SVGIG (reference sequence). The CDR3 is CAWSVGPGVDGYTF. Written as DNA, the CDR3 is TGTGCCTGGAGTGTAGGCCCGGGAGTAGATGGCTACACCTTC.

The count of this clone is one. The chain has TRBV24-1 and TRBJ2-7; a weak D match, TRBD1 (6 bases). The germline CDR1 and CDR2 sequences are KGHDR and SFDVKD. The CDR3 contains 16 residues. V was clipped by 5 bases and J by 2 bases, with 18 bases between them. The CDR3 is CATSAGGKQGTYEQYF. The CDR3 DNA follows: TGTGCCACCAGTGCTGGTGGCAAACAGGGTACCTACGAGCAGTACTTC.

V is TRBV5-8 and J is TRBJ2-7, with a tentative D call TRBD1 (5 bases). V lost 4 bases, J lost 4 bases, and 21 bases lay in between. Germline CDR1 reads SGHTS; CDR2 reads YDEGEE. CDR3 size: 16 residues. The CDR3 DNA reads as TGTGCCAGCAGCCCCATAAGGGGTAAATCCAAGTACGAGCAGTACTTC. Translated: CASSPIRGKSKYEQYF.

This chain joins TRBV11-2 and TRBJ1-1; D possibly corresponds to TRBD1 (6 bases). Germline-derived CDR1 and CDR2 are SGHAT and FQNNGV. The length of the CDR3 is 13 residues. V was pared by 5 bases and J by 4 bases, with 11 bases between. CDR3 protein: CASSIQGRTEAFF. For the CDR3, the DNA is TGTGCCAGCAGCATACAGGGCCGCACTGAAGCTTTCTTT.

This clone was detected once. The V call is TRBV9, the J call TRBJ2-5, with 8 positions matching TRBD2. With V trimmed by 3 bases and J by 4 bases, 11 bases remained unmatched. Looked up from germline, CDR1 is SGDLS and CDR2 is YYNGEE. This CDR3 has 16 residues. The CDR3 region is CASSALAGSGVETQYF. The CDR3 DNA reads TGTGCCAGCAGCGCTTTAGCGGGATCGGGTGTAGAGACCCAGTACTTC.

The chain uses TRBV7-8 and TRBJ1-4; D might be TRBD1 (5 bases). The CDR3 consists of 16 residues. V was cut by 2 bases and J by 5 bases, with 15 bases left in between. In germline, CDR1 is SGHVS, CDR2 FQNEAQ. CDR3 sequence (DNA): TGTGCCAGCAGCTTATACTCCGGGACGAGGAATGAAAAACTGTTTTTT. This translates into CASSLYSGTRNEKLFF.

J is TRBJ2-2 and V is TRBV2; tentatively, D is TRBD1 (6 bases). From germline, CDR1 is SNHLY and CDR2 FYNNEI. The CDR3 runs to 15 residues. Trimming removed 4 bases from V and 0 bases from J, with 9 bases in between. In DNA form, the CDR3 reads TGTGCCAGCAGTGGGGACACTGCGAACACCGGGGAGCTGTTTTTT. As protein: CASSGDTANTGELFF.

The chain carries TRBV6-5 and TRBJ2-5, with 9 bases identical to TRBD2. J gave up 5 bases and V 8 bases, and 6 bases lay outside the gene matches. Germline V CDR1 and CDR2: MNHEY, SVGAGI. The CDR3 consists of 13 residues. CDR3 amino acids: CASQRGASETQYF. In DNA form, the CDR3 reads TGTGCCAGCCAGCGGGGGGCCAGCGAGACCCAGTACTTC.